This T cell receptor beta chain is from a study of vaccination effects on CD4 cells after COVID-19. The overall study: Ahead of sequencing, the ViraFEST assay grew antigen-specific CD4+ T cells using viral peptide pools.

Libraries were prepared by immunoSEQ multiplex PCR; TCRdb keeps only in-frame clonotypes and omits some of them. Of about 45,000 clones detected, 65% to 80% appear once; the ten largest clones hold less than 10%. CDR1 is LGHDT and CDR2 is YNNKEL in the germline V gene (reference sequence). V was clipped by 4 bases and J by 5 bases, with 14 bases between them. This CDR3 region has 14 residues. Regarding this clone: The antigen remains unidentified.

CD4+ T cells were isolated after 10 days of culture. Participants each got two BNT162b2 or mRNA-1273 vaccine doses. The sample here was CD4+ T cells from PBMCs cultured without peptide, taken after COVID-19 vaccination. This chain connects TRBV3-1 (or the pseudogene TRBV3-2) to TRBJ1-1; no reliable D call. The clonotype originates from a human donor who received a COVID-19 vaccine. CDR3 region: CASSPRVSGTEAFF. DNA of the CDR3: TGTGCCAGCAGCCCGAGGGTCTCGGGTACTGAAGCTTTCTTT.